This T cell receptor (beta chain) was captured in a study of shared clonotypes between healthy human individuals. Study results and limitations: Only a few donors were included, so the genetic and exposure-history diversity represented was limited.

Profiled with immunoSEQ multiplex PCR; TCRdb holds only in-frame clones, not every one. The table records 1,400,000 or so clones, 97% to 99% of them present only once. The ends lost 5 bases at V and 7 bases at J; junction bases unmatched: 7. This CDR3 comprises 14 residues. The V gene's germline CDR1 is WNHNN and CDR2 SYGVQD (reference sequence). Comments on this clone: What it binds is unknown.

The TCR comes from a man younger than 45 in good health. The sample was naive CD4+ T cells sorted from blood. Subset described: CD45RA+ positively selected. This rearrangement joins TRBV10-1 to TRBJ2-3; 9 bases are a match to TRBD1. The CDR3 is CASSIGTGSNTQYF. The CDR3 DNA sequence: TGCGCCAGCAGTATTGGGACAGGGTCGAATACGCAGTATTTT.